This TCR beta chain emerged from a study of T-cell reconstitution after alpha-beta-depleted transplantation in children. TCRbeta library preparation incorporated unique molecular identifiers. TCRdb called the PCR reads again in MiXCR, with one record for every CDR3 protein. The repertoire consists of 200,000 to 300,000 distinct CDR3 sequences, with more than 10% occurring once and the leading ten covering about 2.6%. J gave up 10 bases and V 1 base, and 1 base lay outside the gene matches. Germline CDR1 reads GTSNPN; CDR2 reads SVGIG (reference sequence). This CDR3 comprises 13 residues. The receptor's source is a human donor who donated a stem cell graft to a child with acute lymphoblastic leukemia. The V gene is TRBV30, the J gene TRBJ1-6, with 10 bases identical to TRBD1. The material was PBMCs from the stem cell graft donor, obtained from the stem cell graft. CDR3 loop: CAWSADRGSPLHF. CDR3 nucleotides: TGTGCCTGGAGTGCGGACAGGGGGTCACCCCTCCACTTT.